The clone carrying this T cell receptor beta chain was recorded at least ten times. Germline V gene sequence: CDR1 SQVTM, CDR2 ANQGSEA. CDR3 length equals 13 residues. V dropped 3 bases and J dropped 8 bases, with 16 bases sitting between them. These data are taken from a study of spatial heterogeneity in lung cancer. At the level of the study: Detection consistently captured more beta-chain sequences than alpha-chain sequences. Each distinct TCR and UMI combination averaged more than ten appearances in raw reads.

Time point indicated: sample taken at primary tumor resection. No cell sorting; template was whole RNA from tumor, lung tissue or PBMC. Each TCR cDNA molecule bore a unique molecular identifier. Using its own MiXCR run on the 5' RACE reads, TCRdb lists one record per CDR3 protein. The sample yields about 21,000 distinct CDR3 sequences, approximately 4.2% seen once. Source: PBMCs, taken at surgery. This TCR came from a male donor with early-stage non-small cell lung cancer. The chain couples TRBV29-1 to TRBJ1-2; D may be TRBD1 (5 bases). The CDR3 loop is CSVESQQRGGYTF. The CDR3 DNA sequence: TGCAGCGTTGAGTCGCAGCAAAGGGGCGGCTACACCTTC.